This TCR beta chain is drawn from a study of cytomegalovirus exposure and HLA in healthy donors. General study findings and limits: When analyzed later, a missense DCLRE1C variant was found to be linked to TCR beta V- and J-gene trimming. Reports state that TCR beta sequences accurately predicted most subjects' HLA-A and HLA-B alleles.

Germline values: CDR1 LNHDA, CDR2 SQIVND (reference sequence). V was clipped by 6 bases and J by 3 bases; unmatched bases: 9. The CDR3 has 16 residues. Each donor was healthy, and each was a bone marrow donor. In the PCR, 60 Vbeta and 13 Jbeta primers were used. Original data processing: In a later analysis, of approximately 81 million unique beta chains, 9 million to 11 million appeared in at least two donors. Profiled with immunoSEQ multiplex PCR; TCRdb holds only in-frame clones, not every one. V and J calls and clone size are those listed in that table; D and trimming were worked out from the DNA. The sample carries some 130,000 clones, 65% to 80% recorded once. Points on this clone: As yet, its antigen is unknown.

The sequence was collected from a man in his thirties or forties in good health and CMV-seronegative. J is TRBJ1-1 and V is TRBV19, with 11 nucleotides matching TRBD1. The source material was PBMCs. CDR3: CASSPSRGQGDTEAFF. CDR3 coding DNA: TGTGCCAGTAGCCCCAGCCGGGGACAGGGGGACACTGAAGCTTTCTTT.